This paragraph reports one TCR beta chain. Per the original data handling: By means of reference gene primer amplification, nucleated cell counts were estimated. Clones were read by immunoSEQ multiplex PCR, and TCRdb kept only the in-frame ones, dropping some. V and J calls and clone size are those listed in that table; D and trimming were worked out from the DNA. The repertoire holds about 480,000 clones, with around nine tenths as singletons. This CDR3 has 14 residues. Germline lookup yields CDR1 MNHEY and CDR2 SVGAGI. V lost 0 bases and J lost 11, with 16 bases in between. Participants, about 18 to 100 years old, spanned some 23 US areas. The sample belongs to a study of blood T cell repertoires in COVID-19. Study-level background: Sources were T cells, B-cell-depleted T cells, or PBMCs; the material itself was cDNA or gDNA.

The V gene is TRBV6-5, the J gene TRBJ1-1; D unclear. Material: PBMCs or T cells enriched from blood (not recorded which). The clonotype comes from a woman aged 40 to 50 who had recovered from COVID-19. CDR3 DNA sequence: TGTGCCAGCAGTTACTCTGAAGGGAGGGTGGCCGCTTTCTTT. Protein sequence: CASSYSEGRVAAFF.